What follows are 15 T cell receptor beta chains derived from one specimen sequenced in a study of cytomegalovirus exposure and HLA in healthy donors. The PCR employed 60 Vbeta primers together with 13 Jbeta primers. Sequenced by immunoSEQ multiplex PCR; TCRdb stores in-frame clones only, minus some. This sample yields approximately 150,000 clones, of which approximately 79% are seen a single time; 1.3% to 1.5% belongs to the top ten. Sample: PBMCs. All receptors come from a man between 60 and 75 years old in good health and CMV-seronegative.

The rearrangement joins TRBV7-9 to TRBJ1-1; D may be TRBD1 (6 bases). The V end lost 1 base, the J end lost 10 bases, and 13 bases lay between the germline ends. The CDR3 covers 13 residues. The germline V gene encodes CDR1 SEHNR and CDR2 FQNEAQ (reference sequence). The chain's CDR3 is CASSLVGGLGAFF. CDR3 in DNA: TGTGCCAGCAGCTTAGTGGGGGGGCTGGGAGCTTTCTTT.

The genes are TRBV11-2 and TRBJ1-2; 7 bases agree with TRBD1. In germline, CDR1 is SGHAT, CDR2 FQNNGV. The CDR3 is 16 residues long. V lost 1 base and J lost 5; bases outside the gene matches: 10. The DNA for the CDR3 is TGTGCCAGCAGCTTAGTTTCGCCGGGACAGCCATATGGCTACACCTTC. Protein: CASSLVSPGQPYGYTF.

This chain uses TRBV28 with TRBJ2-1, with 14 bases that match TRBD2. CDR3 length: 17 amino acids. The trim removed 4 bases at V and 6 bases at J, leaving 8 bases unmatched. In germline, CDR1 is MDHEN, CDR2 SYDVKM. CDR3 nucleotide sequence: TGTGCCAGCAGTTCCGGGACTAGCGGGAGTCTTGGCAATGAGCAGTTCTTC. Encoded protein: CASSSGTSGSLGNEQFF.

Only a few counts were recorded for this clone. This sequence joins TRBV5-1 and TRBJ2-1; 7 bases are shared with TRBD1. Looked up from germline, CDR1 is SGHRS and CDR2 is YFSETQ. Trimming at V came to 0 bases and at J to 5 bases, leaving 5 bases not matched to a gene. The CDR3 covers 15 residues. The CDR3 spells CASSLEGAVHNEQFF. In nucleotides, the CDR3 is TGCGCCAGCAGCTTGGAGGGGGCGGTACACAATGAGCAGTTCTTC.

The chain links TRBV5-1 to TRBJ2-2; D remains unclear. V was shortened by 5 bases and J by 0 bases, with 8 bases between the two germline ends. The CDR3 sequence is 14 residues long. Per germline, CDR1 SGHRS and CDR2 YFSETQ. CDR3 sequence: CASRYLSNTGELFF. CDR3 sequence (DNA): TGCGCCAGCAGGTACCTATCGAACACCGGGGAGCTGTTTTTT.

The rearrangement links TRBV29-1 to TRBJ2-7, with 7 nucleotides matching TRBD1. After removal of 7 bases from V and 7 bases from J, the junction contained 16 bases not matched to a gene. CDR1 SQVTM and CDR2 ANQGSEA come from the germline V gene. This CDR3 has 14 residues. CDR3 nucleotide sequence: TGCAGCGCCGGGGACAGCGGTGGAGAGGGGGAGCAGTACTTC. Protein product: CSAGDSGGEGEQYF.

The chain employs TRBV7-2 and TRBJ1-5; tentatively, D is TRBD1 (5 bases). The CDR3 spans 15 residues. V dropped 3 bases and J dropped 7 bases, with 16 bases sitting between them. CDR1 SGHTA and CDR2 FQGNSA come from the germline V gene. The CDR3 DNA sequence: TGTGCCAGCAGCTTTAGCTGGCAGGGTAACCAGCCCCAGCATTTT. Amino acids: CASSFSWQGNQPQHF.

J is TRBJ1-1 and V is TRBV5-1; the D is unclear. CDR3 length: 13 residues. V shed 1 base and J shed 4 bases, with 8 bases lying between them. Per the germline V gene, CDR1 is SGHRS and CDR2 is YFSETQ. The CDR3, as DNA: TGCGCCAGCAGCTTGTGGGCAACCACTGAAGCTTTCTTT. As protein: CASSLWATTEAFF.

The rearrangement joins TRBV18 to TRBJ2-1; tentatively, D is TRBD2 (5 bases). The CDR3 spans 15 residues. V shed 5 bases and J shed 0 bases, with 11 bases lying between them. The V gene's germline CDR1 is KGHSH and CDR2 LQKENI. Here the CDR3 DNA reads TGTGCCAGCTCAACCAGCGGACCCTCCTACAATGAGCAGTTCTTC. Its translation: CASSTSGPSYNEQFF.

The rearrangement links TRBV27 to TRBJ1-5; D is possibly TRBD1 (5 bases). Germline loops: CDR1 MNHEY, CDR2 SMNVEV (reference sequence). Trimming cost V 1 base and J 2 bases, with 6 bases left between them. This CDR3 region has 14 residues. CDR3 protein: CASSLWGGNQPQHF. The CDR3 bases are TGTGCCAGCAGTTTATGGGGGGGCAATCAGCCCCAGCATTTT.

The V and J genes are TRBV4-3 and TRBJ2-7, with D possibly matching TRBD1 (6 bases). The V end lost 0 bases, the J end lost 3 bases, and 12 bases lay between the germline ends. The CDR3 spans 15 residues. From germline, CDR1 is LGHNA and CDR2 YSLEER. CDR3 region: CASSQDTQGHYEQYF. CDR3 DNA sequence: TGCGCCAGCAGCCAAGATACACAGGGTCACTACGAGCAGTACTTC.

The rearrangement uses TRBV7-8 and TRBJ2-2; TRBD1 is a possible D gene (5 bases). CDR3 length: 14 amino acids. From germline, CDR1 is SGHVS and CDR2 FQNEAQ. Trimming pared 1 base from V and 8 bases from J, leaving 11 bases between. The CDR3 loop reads CASSLGAGQGELFF. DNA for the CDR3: TGTGCCAGCAGCTTAGGAGCAGGGCAAGGGGAGCTGTTTTTT.

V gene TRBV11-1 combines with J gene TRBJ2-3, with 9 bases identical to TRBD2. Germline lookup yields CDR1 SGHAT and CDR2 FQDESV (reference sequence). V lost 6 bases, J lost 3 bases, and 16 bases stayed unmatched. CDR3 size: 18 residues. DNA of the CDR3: TGTGCCAGCAGTTCCGGGCCTACGGCGGGGGGGCCGACAGATACGCAGTATTTT. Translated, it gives CASSSGPTAGGPTDTQYF.

The CDR3 DNA is TGTGCCAGCAGCTTATCTCCGGGGGGAGGGTACACAGATACGCAGTATTTT. Translated: CASSLSPGGGYTDTQYF. The rearrangement joins TRBV7-2 to TRBJ2-3; 7 nucleotides match TRBD2. CDR1 is SGHTA and CDR2 is FQGNSA in the germline V gene. The CDR3 extends over 17 amino acids. With V trimmed by 2 bases and J by 2 bases, 10 bases remained unmatched.

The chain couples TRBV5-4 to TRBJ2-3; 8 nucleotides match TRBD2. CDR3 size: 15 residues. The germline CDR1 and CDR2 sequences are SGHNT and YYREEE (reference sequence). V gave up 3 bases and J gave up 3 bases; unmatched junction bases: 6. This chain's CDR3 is CASSSGTRLTDTQYF. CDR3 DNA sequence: TGTGCCAGCAGCTCCGGGACTAGATTGACAGATACGCAGTATTTT.